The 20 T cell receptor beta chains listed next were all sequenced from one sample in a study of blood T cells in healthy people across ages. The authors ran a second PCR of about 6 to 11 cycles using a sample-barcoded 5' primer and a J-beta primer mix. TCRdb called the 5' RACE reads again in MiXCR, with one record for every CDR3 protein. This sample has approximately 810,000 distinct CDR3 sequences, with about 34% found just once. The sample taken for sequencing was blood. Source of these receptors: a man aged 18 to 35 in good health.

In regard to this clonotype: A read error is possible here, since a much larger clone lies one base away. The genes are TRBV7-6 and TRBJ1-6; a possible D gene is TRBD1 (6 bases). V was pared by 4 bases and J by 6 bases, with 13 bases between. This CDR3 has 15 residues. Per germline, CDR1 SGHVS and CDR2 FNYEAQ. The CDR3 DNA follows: TGTGCCAGCAGCTCACCAGACAGGATTAATTCACCCCTCCACTTT. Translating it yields CASSSPDRINSPLHF.

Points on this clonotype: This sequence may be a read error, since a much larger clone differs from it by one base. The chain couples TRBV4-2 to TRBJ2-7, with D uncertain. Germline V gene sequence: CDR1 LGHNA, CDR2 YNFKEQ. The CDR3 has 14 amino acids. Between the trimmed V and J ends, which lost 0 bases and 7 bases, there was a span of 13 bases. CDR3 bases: TGTGCCAGCAGCCAAGAAGCGCGTGGTAATGAGCAGTACTTC. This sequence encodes CASSQEARGNEQYF.

As DNA, the CDR3 is TGTGCCAGCTCACCACCGATGGGGGTGGGCACAGATACGCAGTATTTT. Translating it yields CASSPPMGVGTDTQYF. V is TRBV18 and J is TRBJ2-3; D is perhaps TRBD1 or TRBD2 (5 bases each). CDR3 length: 16 amino acids. Per germline, CDR1 KGHSH and CDR2 LQKENI. V was clipped by 0 bases and J by 1 base, with 11 bases between them.

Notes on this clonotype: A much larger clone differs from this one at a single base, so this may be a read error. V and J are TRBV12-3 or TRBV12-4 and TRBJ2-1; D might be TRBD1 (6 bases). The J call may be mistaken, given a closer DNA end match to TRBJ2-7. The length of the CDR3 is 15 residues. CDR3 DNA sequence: TGTGCCAGCAGTCCCGGGACACGGACTTACAATGAGCAGTACTTC. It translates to CASSPGTRTYNEQYF.

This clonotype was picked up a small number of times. For the CDR3, the DNA is TGTGCCAGCAGACCAGCGGGGTCCTACAATGAGCAGTTCTTC. This sequence encodes CASRPAGSYNEQFF. The genes are TRBV12-3 or TRBV12-4 and TRBJ2-1; 7 positions agree with TRBD2. The CDR3 has 14 amino acids. The ends lost 6 bases at V and 1 base at J; junction bases unmatched: 3.

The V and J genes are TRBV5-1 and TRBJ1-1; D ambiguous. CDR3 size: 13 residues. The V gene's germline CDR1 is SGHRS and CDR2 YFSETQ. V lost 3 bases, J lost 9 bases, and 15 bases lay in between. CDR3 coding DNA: TGCGCCAGCAGCTGGGCACCCGGGGTGAAAGCTTTCTTT. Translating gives CASSWAPGVKAFF.

The CDR3 spells CASSLPGQGAPDTQYF. The CDR3 nucleotides read TGTGCCAGCAGTTTACCGGGACAGGGGGCGCCGGATACGCAGTATTTT. The rearrangement joins TRBV2 to TRBJ2-3; TRBD1 matches 12 bases. CDR3 length equals 16 residues. Germline assignment: CDR1 SNHLY and CDR2 FYNNEI. Unmatched junction bases numbered 9, after V lost 5 bases and J lost 6 bases.

The CDR3 loop is CSARDPGRQPNEQFF. The CDR3 bases are TGCAGTGCTAGAGATCCGGGGCGGCAGCCTAATGAGCAGTTCTTC. The rearrangement uses TRBV20-1 and TRBJ2-1, with D perhaps assigned TRBD1 or TRBD2 (5 bases each). CDR3 length: 15 amino acids. The V end lost 0 bases, the J end lost 7 bases, and 16 bases lay between the germline ends. CDR1 and CDR2 (germline): DFQATT, SNEGSKA (reference sequence).

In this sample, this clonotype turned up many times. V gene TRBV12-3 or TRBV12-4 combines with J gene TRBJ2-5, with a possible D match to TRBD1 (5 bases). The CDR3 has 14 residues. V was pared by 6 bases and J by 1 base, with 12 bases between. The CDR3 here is CASSLTATQETQYF. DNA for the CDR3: TGTGCCAGCAGCCTGACAGCGACCCAAGAGACCCAGTACTTC.

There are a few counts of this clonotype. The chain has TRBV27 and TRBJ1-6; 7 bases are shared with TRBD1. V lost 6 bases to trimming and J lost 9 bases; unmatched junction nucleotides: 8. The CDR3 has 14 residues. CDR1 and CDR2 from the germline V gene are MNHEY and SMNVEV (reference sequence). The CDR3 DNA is TGTGCCAGCAGACTTCAGGGGGTCGGTTCACCCCTCCACTTT. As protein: CASRLQGVGSPLHF.

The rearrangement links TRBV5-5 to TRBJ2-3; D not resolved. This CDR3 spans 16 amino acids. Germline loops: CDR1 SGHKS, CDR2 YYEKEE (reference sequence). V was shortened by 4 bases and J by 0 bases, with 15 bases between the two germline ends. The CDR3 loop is CASSPETGRSTDTQYF. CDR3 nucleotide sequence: TGTGCCAGCAGCCCCGAGACTGGTAGAAGCACAGATACGCAGTATTTT.

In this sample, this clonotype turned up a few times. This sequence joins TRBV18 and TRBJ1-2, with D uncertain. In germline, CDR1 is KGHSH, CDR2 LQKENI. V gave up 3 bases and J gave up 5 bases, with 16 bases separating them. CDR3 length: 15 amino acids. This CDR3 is CASSPDVGIDYGYTF. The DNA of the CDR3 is TGTGCCAGCTCACCGGATGTAGGGATCGATTATGGCTACACCTTC.

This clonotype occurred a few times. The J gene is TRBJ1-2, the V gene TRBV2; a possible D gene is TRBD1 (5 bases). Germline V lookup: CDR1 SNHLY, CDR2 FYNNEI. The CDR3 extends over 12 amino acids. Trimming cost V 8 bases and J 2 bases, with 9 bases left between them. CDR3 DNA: TGTGCCAGCCCTAGGGGAAACTATGGCTACACCTTC. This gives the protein CASPRGNYGYTF.

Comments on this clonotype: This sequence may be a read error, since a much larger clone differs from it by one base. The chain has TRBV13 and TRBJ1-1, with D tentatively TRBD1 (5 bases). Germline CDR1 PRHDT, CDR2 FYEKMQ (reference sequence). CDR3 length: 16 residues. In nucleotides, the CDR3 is TGTGCCAGCAGCTTAGGTTTCGGGGCACGATACACTGGAGCTTTCTTT. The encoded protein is CASSLGFGARYTGAFF.

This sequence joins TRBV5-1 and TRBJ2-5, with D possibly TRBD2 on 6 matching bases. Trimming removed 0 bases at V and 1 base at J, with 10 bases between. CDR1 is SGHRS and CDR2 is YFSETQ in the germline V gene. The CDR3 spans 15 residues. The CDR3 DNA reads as TGCGCCAGCAGCTTGGGGACTATGGGCCAAGAGACCCAGTACTTC. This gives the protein CASSLGTMGQETQYF.

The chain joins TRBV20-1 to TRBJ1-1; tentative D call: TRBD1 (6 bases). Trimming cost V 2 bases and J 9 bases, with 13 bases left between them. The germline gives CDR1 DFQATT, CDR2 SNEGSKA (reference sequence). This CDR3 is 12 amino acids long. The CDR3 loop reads CSARSHRAQAFF. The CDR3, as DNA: TGCAGTGCTAGATCACACAGGGCCCAAGCTTTCTTT.

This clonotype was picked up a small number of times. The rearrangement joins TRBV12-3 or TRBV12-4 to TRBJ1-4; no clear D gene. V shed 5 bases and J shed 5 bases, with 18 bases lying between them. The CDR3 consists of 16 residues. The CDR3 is CASSPRPVGVNEKLFF. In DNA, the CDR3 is TGTGCCAGCAGTCCCCGGCCCGTAGGTGTAAATGAAAAACTGTTTTTT.

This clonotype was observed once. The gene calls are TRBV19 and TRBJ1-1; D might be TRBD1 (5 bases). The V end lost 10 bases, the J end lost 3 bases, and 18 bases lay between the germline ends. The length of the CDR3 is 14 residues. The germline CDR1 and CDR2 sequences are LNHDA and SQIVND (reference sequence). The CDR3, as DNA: TGTGCCATTAAAGTTTCACAGGTTGACACTGAAGCTTTCTTT. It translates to CAIKVSQVDTEAFF. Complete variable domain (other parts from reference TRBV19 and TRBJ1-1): DGGITQSPKYLFRKEGQNVTLSCEQNLNHDAMYWYRQDPGQGLRLIYYSQIVNDFQKGDIAEGYSVSREKKESFPLTVTSAQKNPTAFYLCAIKVSQVDTEAFFGQGTRLTVV.

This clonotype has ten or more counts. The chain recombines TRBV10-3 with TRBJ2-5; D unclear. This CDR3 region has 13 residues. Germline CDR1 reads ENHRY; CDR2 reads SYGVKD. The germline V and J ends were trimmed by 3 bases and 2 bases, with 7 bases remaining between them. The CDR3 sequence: CAISDGVQETQYF. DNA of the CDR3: TGTGCCATCAGTGATGGAGTTCAAGAGACCCAGTACTTC.

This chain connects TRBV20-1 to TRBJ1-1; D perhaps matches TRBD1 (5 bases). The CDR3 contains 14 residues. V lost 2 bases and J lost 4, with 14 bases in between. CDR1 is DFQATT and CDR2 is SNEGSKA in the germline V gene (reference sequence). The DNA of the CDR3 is TGCAGTGCTAGAAGGGACGGCCCGACCACTGAAGCTTTCTTT. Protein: CSARRDGPTTEAFF.